This T cell receptor beta chain was retrieved from a study (dated by TCRdb to between 2021 and 2024). Survey-level sequencing on the immunoSEQ platform was used to profile the TCR beta chain repertoires. The paper's processing steps were these. Repertoire diversity was quantified by the inverse Simpson index, and CDR3 amino acid length spectratypes and V-J pairing frequencies were compared. To annotate clonotypes specific to SARS-CoV-2, CMV, influenza A and EBV, TCR beta CDR3 sequences were compared against VDJdb. TCRdb retrieved this table from immuneACCESS and kept in-frame rearrangements only. Not all clones are present; in checked studies, unresolved V genes account for under half, and no reason is known for the remainder. Clonal size and the V and J genes are those of that table, whereas D and trimming came from the DNA. This sample comprises roughly 68,000 clones, 93% of them detected only once. Together, the top ten hold roughly 4% of the sample.

Remarks on this clone: What antigen it recognizes has not been identified. Nothing much larger sits one base from this clone, and base qualities are not available.

The CDR3 has 16 amino acids, counting the end cysteine and phenylalanine. The only DNA kept is the CDR3, 48 bases in frame from the first base. For this chain, trimming is 3 bases at the V end and 4 bases at the J end, and the number of junction bases without a gene match is 4. From the germline V gene, CDR1 is SGHRS and CDR2 is YFSETQ. For TCR beta sequencing, genomic DNA was taken from unsorted PBMCs, and those PBMCs had been isolated from peripheral blood. On the study overall, not on this receptor specifically: Further investigation, including longitudinal sampling and assessment of a control group, is stated by the authors to be required.

In this chain, TRBV5-1 is recombined with TRBJ2-3, with 14 bases matching TRBD2. This sequence originates from a man aged 40-50 years with rheumatoid arthritis. Input material: PBMCs. The CDR3 amino acid sequence is: CASSWGLAGVADTQYF. The DNA sequence is TGCGCCAGCAGCTGGGGACTAGCGGGAGTAGCAGATACGCAGTATTTT.